This TCR beta chain is drawn from a study of graft-versus-host responses after intestinal transplantation. The wider study: Recipients got multivisceral, liver-intestinal, or isolated intestinal transplants.

Germline CDR1 is LNHNV and CDR2 is YYDKDF (reference sequence). This CDR3 contains 13 residues. V was clipped by 4 bases and J by 5 bases, with 10 bases between them. Libraries were prepared by immunoSEQ multiplex PCR; TCRdb keeps only in-frame clonotypes and omits some of them. The profile covers tens of thousands of clones, with around 83% appearing a single time and approximately 20% taken by the ten largest. For this clone: Its specificity is unknown.

The chain carries TRBV15 and TRBJ2-3; weak D call: TRBD2 (6 bases). Here the sequenced sample was unstimulated CD8+ T cells sorted from spleen or lymph node cells, taken before intestinal transplant. The TCR was taken from a human donor who received an intestinal transplant. The CDR3 spells CATSTRDLDTQYF. The DNA for the CDR3 is TGTGCCACCAGCACGAGGGACTTAGATACGCAGTATTTT.